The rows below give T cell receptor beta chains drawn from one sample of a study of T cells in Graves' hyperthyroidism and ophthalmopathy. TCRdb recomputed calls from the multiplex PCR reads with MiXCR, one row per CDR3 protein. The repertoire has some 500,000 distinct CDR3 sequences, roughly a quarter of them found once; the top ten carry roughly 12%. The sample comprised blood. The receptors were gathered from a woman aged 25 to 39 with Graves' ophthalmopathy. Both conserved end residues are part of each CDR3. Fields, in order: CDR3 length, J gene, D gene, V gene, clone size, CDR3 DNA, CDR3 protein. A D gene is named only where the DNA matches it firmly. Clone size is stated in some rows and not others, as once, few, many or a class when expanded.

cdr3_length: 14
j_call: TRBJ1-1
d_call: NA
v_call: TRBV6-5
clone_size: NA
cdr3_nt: TGTGCCAGCAGTTCTCAGGGGCTCGACACTGAAGCTTTCTTT
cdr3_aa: CASSSQGLDTEAFF

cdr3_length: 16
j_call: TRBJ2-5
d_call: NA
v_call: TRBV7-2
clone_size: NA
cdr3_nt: TGTGCCAGCAGCTACCCCCCGTGGGAGATGCAAGAGACCCAGTACTTC
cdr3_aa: CASSYPPWEMQETQYF

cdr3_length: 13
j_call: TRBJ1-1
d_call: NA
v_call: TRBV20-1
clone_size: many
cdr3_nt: TGCAGTGCTAGAGATCCGGCGAACACTGAAGCTTTCTTT
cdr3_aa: CSARDPANTEAFF

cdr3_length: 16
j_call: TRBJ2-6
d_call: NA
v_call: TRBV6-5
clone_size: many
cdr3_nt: TGTGCCAGCACAGGAGACGGCCTCTCTGGGGCCAACGTCCTGACTTTC
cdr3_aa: CASTGDGLSGANVLTF

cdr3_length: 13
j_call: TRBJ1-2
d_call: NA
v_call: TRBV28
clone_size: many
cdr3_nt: TGTGCCAGCAGTGACGGGACCCGCTATGGCTACACCTTC
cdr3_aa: CASSDGTRYGYTF

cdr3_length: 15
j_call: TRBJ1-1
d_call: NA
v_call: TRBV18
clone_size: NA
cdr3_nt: TGTGCCAGCTCACCACATCCGGGCTTGAGCACTGAAGCTTTCTTT
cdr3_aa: CASSPHPGLSTEAFF

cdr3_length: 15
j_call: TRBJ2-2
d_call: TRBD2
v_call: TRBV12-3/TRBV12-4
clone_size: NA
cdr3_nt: TGTGCCAGCAGTTTCGCGGGGGGGGCCCCCGGGGAGCTGTTTTTT
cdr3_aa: CASSFAGGAPGELFF

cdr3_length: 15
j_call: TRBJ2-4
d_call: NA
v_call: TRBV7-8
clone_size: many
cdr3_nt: TGTGCCAGCAGCCTAACAGGGATGGCCAAAAACATTCAGTACTTC
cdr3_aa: CASSLTGMAKNIQYF

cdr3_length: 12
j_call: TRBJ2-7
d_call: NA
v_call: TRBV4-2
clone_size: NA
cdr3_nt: TGTGCCAGCAGCCAAGAACCATACGAGCAGTACTTC
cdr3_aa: CASSQEPYEQYF

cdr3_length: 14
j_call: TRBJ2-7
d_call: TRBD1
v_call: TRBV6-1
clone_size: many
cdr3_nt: TGTGCCAGCAGTGGCCGGGACAGTGGGGCCGAGCAGTACTTC
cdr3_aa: CASSGRDSGAEQYF

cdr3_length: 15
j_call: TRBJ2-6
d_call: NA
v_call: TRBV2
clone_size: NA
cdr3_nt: TGTGCCAGCGGGACGGTAAACTCTGGGGCCAACGTCCTGACTTTC
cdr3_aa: CASGTVNSGANVLTF

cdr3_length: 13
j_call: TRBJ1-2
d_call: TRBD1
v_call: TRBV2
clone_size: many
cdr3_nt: TGTGCCAGCGGGGACAGAAAAACTTATGGCTACACCTTC
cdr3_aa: CASGDRKTYGYTF

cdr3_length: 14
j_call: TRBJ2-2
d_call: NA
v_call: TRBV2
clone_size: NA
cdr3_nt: TGTGCTTCCGGGGCTGGGAGAAACACCGGGGAGCTGTTTTTT
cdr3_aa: CASGAGRNTGELFF

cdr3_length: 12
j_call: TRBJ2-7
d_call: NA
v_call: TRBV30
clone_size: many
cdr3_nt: TGTGCCTGGGGGGAACGGCCTTACGAGCAGTACTTC
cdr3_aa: CAWGERPYEQYF

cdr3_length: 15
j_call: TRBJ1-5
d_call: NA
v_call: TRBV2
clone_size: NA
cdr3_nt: TGTGCCAGCAGTTACGACGCGTTTAGCAATCAGCCCCAGCATTTT
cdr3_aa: CASSYDAFSNQPQHF

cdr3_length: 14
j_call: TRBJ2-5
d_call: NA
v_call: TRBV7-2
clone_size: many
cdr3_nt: TGTGCCAGCAGCCTAGTTGGGGGGCAAGAGACCCAGTACTTC
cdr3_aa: CASSLVGGQETQYF

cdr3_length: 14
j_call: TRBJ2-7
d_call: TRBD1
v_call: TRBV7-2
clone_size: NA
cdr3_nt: TGTGCCAGCACCAGACGACAGGGTGGGAACGAGCAGTACTTC
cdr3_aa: CASTRRQGGNEQYF